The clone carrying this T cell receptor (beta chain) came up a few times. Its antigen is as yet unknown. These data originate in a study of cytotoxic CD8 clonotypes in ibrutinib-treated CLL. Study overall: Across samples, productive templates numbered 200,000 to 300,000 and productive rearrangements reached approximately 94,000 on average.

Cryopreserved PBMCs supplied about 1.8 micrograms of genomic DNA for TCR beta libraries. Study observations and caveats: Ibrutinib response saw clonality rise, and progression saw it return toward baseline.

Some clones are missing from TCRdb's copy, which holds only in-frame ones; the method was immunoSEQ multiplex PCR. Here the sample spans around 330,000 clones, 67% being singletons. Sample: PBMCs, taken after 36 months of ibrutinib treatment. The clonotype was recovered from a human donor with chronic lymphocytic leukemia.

CDR3 sequence reads: CASGLRGGPSYGYTF. The CDR3 DNA reads as TGTGCTAGTGGTCTCAGGGGGGGACCCTCCTATGGCTACACCTTC. This chain links TRBV12-5 with TRBJ1-2; 7 nucleotides line up with TRBD1. The CDR3 contains 15 residues. CDR1 and CDR2 (germline): LGHNT, FRNRAP. Trimming cost V 5 bases and J 4 bases; bases outside gene matches: 10. Drawing the rest from reference TRBV12-5 and TRBJ1-2, the complete variable domain is DARVTQTPRHKVTEMGQEVTMRCQPILGHNTVFWYRQTMMQGLELLAYFRNRAPLDDSGMPKDRFSAEMPDATLATLKIQPSEPRDSAVYFCASGLRGGPSYGYTFGSGTRLTVV.